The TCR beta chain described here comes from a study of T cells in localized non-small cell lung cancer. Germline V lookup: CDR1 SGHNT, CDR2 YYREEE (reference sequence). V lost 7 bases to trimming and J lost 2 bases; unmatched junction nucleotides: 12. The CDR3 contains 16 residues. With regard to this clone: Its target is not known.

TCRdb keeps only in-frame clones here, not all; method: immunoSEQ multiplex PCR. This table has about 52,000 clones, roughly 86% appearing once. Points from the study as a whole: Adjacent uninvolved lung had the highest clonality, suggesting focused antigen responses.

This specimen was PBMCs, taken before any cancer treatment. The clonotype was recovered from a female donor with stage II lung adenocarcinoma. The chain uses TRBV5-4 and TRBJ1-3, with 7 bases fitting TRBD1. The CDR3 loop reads CASSTQGQGAGNTIYF. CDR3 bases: TGTGCCAGCTCAACACAGGGGCAGGGGGCTGGAAACACCATATATTTT.